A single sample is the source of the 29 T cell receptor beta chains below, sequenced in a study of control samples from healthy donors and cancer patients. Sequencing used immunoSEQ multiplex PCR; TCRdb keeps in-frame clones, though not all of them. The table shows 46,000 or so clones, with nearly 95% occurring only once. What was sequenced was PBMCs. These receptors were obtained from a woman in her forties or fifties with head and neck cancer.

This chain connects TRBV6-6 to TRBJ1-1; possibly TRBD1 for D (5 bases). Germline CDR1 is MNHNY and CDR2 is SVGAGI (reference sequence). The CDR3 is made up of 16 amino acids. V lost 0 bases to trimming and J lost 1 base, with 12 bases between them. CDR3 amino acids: CASSYSRWQGNTEAFF. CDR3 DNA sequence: TGTGCCAGCAGTTACTCGAGATGGCAGGGGAACACTGAAGCTTTCTTT.

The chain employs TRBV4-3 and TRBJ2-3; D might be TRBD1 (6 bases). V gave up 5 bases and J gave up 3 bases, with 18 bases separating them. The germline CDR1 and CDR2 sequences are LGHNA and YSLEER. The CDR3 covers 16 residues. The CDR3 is CASSSPTGRGTDTQYF. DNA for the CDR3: TGCGCCAGCAGCTCCCCAACCGGAAGGGGGACAGATACGCAGTATTTT.

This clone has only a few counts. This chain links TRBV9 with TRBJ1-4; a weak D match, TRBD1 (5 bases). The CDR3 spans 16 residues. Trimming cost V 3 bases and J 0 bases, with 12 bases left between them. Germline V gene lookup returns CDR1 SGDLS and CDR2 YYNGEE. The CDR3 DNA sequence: TGTGCCAGCAGCGCCCGGGACGGGACAACTAATGAAAAACTGTTTTTT. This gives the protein CASSARDGTTNEKLFF.

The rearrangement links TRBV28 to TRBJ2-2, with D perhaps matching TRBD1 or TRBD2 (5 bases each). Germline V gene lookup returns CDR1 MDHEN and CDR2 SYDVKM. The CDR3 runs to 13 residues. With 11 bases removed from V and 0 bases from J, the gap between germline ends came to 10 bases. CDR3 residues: CAGMGPNTGELFF. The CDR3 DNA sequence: TGTGCCGGAATGGGACCGAACACCGGGGAGCTGTTTTTT.

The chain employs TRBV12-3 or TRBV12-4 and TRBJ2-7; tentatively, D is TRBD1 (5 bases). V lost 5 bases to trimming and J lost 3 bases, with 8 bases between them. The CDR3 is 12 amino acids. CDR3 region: CASSGAFYEQYF. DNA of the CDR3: TGTGCCAGCAGTGGGGCCTTCTACGAGCAGTACTTC.

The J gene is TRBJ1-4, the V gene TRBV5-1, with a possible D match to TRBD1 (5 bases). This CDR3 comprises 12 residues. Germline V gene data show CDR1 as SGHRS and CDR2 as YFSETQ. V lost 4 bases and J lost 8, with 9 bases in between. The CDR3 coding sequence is TGCGCCAGCAGCATCCGGGGGGAAAAACTGTTTTTT. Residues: CASSIRGEKLFF.

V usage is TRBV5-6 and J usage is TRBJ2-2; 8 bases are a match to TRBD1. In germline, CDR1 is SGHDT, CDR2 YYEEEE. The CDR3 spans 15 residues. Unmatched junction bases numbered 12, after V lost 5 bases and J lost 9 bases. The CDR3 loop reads CASRSGGGRPRELFF. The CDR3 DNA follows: TGTGCCAGCAGGTCAGGGGGCGGTCGCCCCAGGGAGCTGTTTTTT.

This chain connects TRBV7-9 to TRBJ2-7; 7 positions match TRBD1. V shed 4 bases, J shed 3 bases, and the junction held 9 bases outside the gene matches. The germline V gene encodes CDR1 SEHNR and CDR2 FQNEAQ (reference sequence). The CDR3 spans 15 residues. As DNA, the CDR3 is TGTGCCAGCAGCTCGACGGGGACAGAGAGCTACGAGCAGTACTTC. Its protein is CASSSTGTESYEQYF.

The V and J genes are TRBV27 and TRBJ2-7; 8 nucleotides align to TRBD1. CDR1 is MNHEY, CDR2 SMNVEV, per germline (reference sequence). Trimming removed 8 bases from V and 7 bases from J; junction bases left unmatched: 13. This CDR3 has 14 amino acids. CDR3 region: CASVAPGQGREQYF. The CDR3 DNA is TGTGCCAGCGTTGCCCCCGGACAGGGACGGGAGCAGTACTTC.

The CDR3 DNA reads TGCGCCAGCAGCTTGGAGGCCGCCTTCGGGAATGGCTACACCTTC. This codes for CASSLEAAFGNGYTF. This chain connects TRBV5-1 to TRBJ1-2, with D unresolved. Trimming cost V 0 bases and J 6 bases, with 15 bases left between them. The length of the CDR3 is 15 residues. Germline CDR1 and CDR2: SGHRS and YFSETQ.

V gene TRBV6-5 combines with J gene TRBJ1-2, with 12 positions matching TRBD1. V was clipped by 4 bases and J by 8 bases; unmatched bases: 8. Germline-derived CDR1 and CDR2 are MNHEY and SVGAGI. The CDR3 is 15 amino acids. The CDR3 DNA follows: TGTGCCAGCAGTTCCCCGGGACAGGGGGCGGAGGGCTACACCTTC. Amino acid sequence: CASSSPGQGAEGYTF.

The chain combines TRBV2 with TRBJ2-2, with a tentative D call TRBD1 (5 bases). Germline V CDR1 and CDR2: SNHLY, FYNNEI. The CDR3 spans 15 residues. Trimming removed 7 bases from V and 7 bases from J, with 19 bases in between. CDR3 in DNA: TGTGCCAGCACCAGGGAACGTGTAGAAGTCGGGGAGCTGTTTTTT. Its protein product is CASTRERVEVGELFF.

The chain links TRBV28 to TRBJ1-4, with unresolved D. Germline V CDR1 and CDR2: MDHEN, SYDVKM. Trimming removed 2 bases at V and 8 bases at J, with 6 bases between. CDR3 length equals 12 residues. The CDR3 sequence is CASSLTEEKLFF. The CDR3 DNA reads TGTGCCAGCAGTTTAACGGAAGAAAAACTGTTTTTT.

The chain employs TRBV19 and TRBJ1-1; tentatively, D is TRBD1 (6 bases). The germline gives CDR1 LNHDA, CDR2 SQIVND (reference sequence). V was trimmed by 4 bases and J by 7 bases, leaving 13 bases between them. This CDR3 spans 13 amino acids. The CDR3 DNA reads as TGTGCCAGTAGTAACAGGGCTTCCGGTGAAGCTTTCTTT. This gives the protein CASSNRASGEAFF.

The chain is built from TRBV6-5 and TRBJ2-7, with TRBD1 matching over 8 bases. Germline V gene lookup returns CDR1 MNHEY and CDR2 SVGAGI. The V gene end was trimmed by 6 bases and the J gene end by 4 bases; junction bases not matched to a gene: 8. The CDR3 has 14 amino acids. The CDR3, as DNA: TGTGCCAGCAGGGCAGGGACAGGAATATACGAGCAGTACTTC. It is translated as CASRAGTGIYEQYF.

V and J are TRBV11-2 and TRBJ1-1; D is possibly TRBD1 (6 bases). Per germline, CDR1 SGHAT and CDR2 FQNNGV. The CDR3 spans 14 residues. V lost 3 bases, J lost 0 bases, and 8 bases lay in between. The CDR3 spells CASSFGQLNTEAFF. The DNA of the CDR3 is TGTGCCAGCAGCTTTGGACAGCTGAACACTGAAGCTTTCTTT.

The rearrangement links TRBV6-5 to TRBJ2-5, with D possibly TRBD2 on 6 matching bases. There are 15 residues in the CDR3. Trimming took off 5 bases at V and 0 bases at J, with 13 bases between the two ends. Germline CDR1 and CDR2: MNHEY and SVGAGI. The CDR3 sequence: CASSRAGYDQETQYF. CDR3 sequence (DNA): TGTGCCAGCAGTAGGGCGGGGTACGACCAAGAGACCCAGTACTTC.

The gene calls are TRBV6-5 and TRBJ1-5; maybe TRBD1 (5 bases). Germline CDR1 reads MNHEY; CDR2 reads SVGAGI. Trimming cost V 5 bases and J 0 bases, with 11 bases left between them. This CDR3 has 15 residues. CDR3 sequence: CASSLGGYSNQPQHF. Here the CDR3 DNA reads TGTGCCAGCAGTCTCGGGGGTTATAGCAATCAGCCCCAGCATTTT.

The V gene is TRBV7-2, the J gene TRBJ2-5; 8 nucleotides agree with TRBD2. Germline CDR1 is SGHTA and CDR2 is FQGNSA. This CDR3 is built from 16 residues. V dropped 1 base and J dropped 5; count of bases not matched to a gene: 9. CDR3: CASSLGGGGPGETQYF. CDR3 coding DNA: TGTGCCAGCAGCTTAGGCGGCGGGGGGCCGGGGGAGACCCAGTACTTC.

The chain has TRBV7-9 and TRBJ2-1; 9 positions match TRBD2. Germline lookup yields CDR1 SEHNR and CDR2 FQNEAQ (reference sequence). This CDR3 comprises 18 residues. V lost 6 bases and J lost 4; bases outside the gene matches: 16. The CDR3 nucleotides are TGTGCCAGCAGTCCCTTTGGTAGCGGGAGTCTCAGGTACAATGAGCAGTTCTTC. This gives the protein CASSPFGSGSLRYNEQFF.

The CDR3 loop is CASSTDSGNGYTF. The CDR3 DNA follows: TGTGCCAGCAGTACAGATTCTGGGAATGGCTACACCTTC. The rearrangement uses TRBV6-5 and TRBJ1-2; D not resolved. The germline V gene encodes CDR1 MNHEY and CDR2 SVGAGI. CDR3 length: 13 residues. Trimming shortened V by 5 bases and J by 6 bases, and 13 bases separated the two germline ends.

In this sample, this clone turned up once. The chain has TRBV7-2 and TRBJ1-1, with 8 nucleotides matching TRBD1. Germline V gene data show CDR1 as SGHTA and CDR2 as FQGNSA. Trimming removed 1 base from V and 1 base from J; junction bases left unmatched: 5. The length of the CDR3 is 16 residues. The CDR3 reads CASSLVSTGANTEAFF. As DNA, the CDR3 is TGTGCCAGCAGCTTAGTCTCGACAGGGGCGAACACTGAAGCTTTCTTT.

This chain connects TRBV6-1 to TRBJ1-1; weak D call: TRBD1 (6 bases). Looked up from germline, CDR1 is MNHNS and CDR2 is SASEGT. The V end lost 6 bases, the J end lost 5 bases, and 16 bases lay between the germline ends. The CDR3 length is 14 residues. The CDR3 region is CASRRQEARTEAFF. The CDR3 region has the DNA TGTGCCAGCAGAAGACAGGAAGCGAGGACTGAAGCTTTCTTT.

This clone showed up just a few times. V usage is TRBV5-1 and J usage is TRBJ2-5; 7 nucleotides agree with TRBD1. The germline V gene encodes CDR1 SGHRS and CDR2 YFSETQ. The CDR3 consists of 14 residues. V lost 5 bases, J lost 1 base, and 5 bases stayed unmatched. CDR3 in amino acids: CASSLGQAQETQYF. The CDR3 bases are TGCGCCAGCAGTCTAGGACAGGCCCAAGAGACCCAGTACTTC.

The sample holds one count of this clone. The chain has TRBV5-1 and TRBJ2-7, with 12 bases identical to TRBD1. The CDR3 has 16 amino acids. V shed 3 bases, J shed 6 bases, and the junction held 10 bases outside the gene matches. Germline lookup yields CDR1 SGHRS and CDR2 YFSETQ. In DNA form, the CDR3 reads TGCGCCAGCAGCTCGACGGGACAGGGGGCGGTAGGCGAGCAGTACTTC. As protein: CASSSTGQGAVGEQYF.

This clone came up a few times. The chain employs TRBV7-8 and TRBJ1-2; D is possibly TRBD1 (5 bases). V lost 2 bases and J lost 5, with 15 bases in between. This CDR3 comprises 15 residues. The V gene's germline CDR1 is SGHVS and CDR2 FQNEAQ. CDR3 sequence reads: CASSLTGEGPYGYTF. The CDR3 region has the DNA TGTGCCAGCAGCTTAACCGGGGAGGGGCCGTATGGCTACACCTTC.

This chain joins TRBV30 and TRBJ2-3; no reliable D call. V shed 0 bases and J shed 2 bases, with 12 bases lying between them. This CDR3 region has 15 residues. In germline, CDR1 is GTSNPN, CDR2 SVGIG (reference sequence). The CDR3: CAWSVALGSTDTQYF. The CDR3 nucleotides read TGTGCCTGGAGTGTGGCGTTGGGCTCCACAGATACGCAGTATTTT.

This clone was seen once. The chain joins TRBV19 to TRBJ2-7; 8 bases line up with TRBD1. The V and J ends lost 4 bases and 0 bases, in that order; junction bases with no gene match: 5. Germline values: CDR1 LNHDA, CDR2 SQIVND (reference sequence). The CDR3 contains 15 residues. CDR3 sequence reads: CASSTRTGYSYEQYF. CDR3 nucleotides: TGTGCCAGTAGTACCCGGACAGGGTACTCCTACGAGCAGTACTTC.

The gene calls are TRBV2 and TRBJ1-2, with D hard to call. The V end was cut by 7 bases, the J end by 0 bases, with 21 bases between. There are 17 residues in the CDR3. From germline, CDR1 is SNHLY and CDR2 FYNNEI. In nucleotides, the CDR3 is TGTGCCAGCACCCGGAGGGAATTAAACTTGGCTAACTATGGCTACACCTTC. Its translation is CASTRRELNLANYGYTF.